What follows is one T cell receptor beta chain and its context. The data were obtained in a study of shared clonotypes between healthy human individuals. V shed 5 bases and J shed 11 bases, with 11 bases lying between them. The CDR3 extends over 11 amino acids. CDR1 is LNHDA, CDR2 SQIVND, per germline (reference sequence). Positive CCR7 selection of CD45RO-negative cells yielded the naive CD8 cells, and terminally differentiated effector memory CD45RA+ cells were excluded. The method was immunoSEQ multiplex PCR; TCRdb's version includes in-frame clones alone and lacks a portion of them. The data hold hundreds of thousands of clones, with 90% to 97% observed a single time.

Sequencing was performed on naive CD8+ T cells sorted from blood. The chain joins TRBV19 to TRBJ2-3; the D call may be TRBD1 or TRBD2 (5 bases each). The source of this sequence is a woman in her twenties or thirties in good health. The CDR3 region has the DNA TGTGCCAGTAGTTGGGCGAGGGGGCAGTATTTT. This gives the protein CASSWARGQYF. The full variable domain, completed using reference TRBV19 and TRBJ2-3, is DGGITQSPKYLFRKEGQNVTLSCEQNLNHDAMYWYRQDPGQGLRLIYYSQIVNDFQKGDIAEGYSVSREKKESFPLTVTSAQKNPTAFYLCASSWARGQYFGPGTRLTVL.